This T cell receptor beta chain stems from a study of blood T cell repertoires in COVID-19. Study at large: Sites in the United States, Italy and Spain provided acute and convalescent COVID-19 samples. Sources were T cells, B-cell-depleted T cells, or PBMCs; the material itself was cDNA or gDNA.

Germline V CDR1 and CDR2: SGHTA, FQGNSA. CDR3 size: 18 residues. J gave up 2 bases and V 1 base, and 6 bases lay outside the gene matches. This table comes from immunoSEQ multiplex PCR, and its TCRdb copy is limited to in-frame clones, with some not included. The sample has under 350,000 clones; about 89% are singletons. The V gene is TRBV7-2, the J gene TRBJ2-3; TRBD2 matches at 13 bases. The sample comprised peripheral blood. The clonotype was recovered from a man aged 35-49 years with acute or convalescent COVID-19. In nucleotides, the CDR3 is TGTGCCAGCAGCTTAGGACCGGGACTAGCGGGGCCCACAGATACGCAGTATTTT. As protein: CASSLGPGLAGPTDTQYF.